This T cell receptor (beta chain) was captured by sequencing in a study of tumor-infiltrating lymphocytes in primary liver carcinoma. Turning to the study itself: The patients included men and women who were aged 30 to 69 years. General observations from the study: The study found a significantly higher top-250-clone fraction in tumors than in blood (p = 0.039). Researchers found tumor-adjacent and tumor-blood pairs overlapped less than tumor region pairs.

As for this clonotype: Its antigen remains unknown. One base away lies a much larger clone, so this may be a sequencing read error.

A constant-region primer primed TCR beta cDNA synthesis from roughly 520 ng of total RNA. It was through three nested multiplex PCR rounds of slightly modified ARM-PCR that TCR beta libraries arose. One entry per CDR3 protein, called by TCRdb with MiXCR from the multiplex PCR reads. Here the sample spans approximately 110,000 distinct CDR3 sequences, 64% being singletons. The study co-extracted DNA and RNA from around 18-30 mg of unsorted bulk tissue. The sequenced sample consisted of liver tumor tissue from sampling region 3. Subset specified: tumor region T3, left-lateral pole. This clonotype originated in a woman aged 55 to 70 with primary liver carcinoma and hepatitis B virus infection.

CDR3 in amino acids: CASSVSLLDGDSSLHF. The CDR3 DNA sequence: TGCGCCAGCAGTGTCTCGTTGTTGGACGGTGATTCATCCCTCCACTTT. This chain uses TRBV10-2 with TRBJ1-6; D unclear. Germline assignment: CDR1 WSHSY and CDR2 SAAADI. The CDR3 consists of 16 residues.